In its sample, the clone carrying this TCR beta chain was seen a few times. Its antigen is not known. The second PCR ran about 6 to 11 cycles with a sample-barcoded 5' primer and J-beta primers. TCRdb processed the 5' RACE reads anew with MiXCR; each CDR3 protein has one entry. Of about 800,000 distinct CDR3 sequences listed, 25% were seen once; the top ten hold approximately 4%. This sample was taken from a study of blood T cells in healthy people across ages. Study findings and constraints: Per million T cells, TCR beta diversity dropped roughly linearly as age increased.

This sample was also put to use in a study of T cells of mothers and their children. That work adds: Overlap measured in related mother-child pairs was slightly, non-significantly higher than in unrelated pairs.

The sequencing input was blood. The TCR originated in a boy aged 10-17 years in good health.

The CDR3: CASSLYGGTLNNEQFF. The CDR3 nucleotides are TGTGCCAGCAGCTTGTATGGGGGCACCTTAAACAATGAGCAGTTCTTC. The V gene is TRBV7-3, the J gene TRBJ2-5, with D possibly being TRBD1 (6 bases). The end of the DNA fits TRBJ2-1 better, so the J call may be wrong. The length of the CDR3 is 16 residues. Germline CDR1 SGHTA, CDR2 FQGTGA.